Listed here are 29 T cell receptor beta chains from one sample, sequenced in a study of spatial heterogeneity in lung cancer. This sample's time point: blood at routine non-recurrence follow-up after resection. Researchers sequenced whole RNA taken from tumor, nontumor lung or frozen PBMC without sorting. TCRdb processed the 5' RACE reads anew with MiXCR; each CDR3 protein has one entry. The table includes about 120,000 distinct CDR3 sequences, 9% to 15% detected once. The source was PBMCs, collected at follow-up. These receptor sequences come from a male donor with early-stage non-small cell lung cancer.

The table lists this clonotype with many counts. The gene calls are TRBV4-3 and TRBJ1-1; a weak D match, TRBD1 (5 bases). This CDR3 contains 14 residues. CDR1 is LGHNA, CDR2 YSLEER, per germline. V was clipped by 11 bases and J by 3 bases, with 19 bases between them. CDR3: CASRLEGRDTEAFF. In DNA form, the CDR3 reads TGCGCCTCTCGGCTTGAGGGGAGGGACACTGAAGCTTTCTTT.

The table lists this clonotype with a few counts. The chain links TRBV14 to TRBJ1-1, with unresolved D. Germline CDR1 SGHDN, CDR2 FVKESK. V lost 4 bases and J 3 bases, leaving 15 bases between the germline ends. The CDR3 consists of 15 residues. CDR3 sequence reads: CASSPPGRTHTEAFF. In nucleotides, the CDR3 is TGTGCCAGCAGCCCACCGGGCCGCACGCACACTGAAGCTTTCTTT.

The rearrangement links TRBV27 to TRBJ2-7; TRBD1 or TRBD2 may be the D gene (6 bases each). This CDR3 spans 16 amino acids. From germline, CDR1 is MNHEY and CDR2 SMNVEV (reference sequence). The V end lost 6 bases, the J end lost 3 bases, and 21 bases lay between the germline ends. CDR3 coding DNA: TGTGCCAGCAGATTTTCCTCGGGGGCGTTGTACTACGAGCAGTACTTC. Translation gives CASRFSSGALYYEQYF.

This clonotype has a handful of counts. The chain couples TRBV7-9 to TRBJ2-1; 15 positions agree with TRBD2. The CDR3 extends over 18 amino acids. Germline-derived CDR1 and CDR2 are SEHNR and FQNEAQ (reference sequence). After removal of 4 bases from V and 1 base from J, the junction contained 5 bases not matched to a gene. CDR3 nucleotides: TGTGCCAGCAGCTGGGGACTAGCGGGGGGAAGGTCCTACAATGAGCAGTTCTTC. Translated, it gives CASSWGLAGGRSYNEQFF. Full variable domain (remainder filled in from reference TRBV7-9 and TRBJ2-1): DTGVSQNPRHKITKRGQNVTFRCDPISEHNRLYWYRQTLGQGPEFLTYFQNEAQLEKSRLLSDRFSAERPKGSFSTLEIQRTEQGDSAMYLCASSWGLAGGRSYNEQFFGPGTRLTVL.

CDR3 coding DNA: TGTGCCAGCACCCGGACAATAAACACTGAAGCTTTCTTT. Translation: CASTRTINTEAFF. The chain recombines TRBV7-2 with TRBJ1-1, with D possibly TRBD1 on 5 matching bases. Germline lookup yields CDR1 SGHTA and CDR2 FQGNSA. The CDR3 runs to 13 residues. V was clipped by 7 bases and J by 2 bases, with 11 bases between them.

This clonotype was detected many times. The DNA for the CDR3 is TGCAGTGCTAGGGAGGGATCCTCTGGGGCCAACGTCCTGACTTTC. Protein product: CSAREGSSGANVLTF. The chain recombines TRBV20-1 with TRBJ2-6, with D possibly matching TRBD2 (6 bases). Germline-derived CDR1 and CDR2 are DFQATT and SNEGSKA (reference sequence). The CDR3 is made up of 15 amino acids. The V and J ends lost 3 bases and 0 bases respectively, with 9 bases between them.

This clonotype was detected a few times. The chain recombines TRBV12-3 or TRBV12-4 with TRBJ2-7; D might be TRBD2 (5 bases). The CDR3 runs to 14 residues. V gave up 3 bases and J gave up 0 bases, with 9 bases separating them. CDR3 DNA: TGTGCCAGCAGTTTCACGGGGATCTCCTACGAGCAGTACTTC. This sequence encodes CASSFTGISYEQYF.

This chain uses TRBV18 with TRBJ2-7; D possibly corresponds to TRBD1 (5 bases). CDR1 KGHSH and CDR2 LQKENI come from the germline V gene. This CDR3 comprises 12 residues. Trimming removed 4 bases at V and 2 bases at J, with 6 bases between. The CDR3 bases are TGTGCCAGCTCACAACAGGCCTACGAGCAGTACTTC. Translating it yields CASSQQAYEQYF. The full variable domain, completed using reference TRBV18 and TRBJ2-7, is NAGVMQNPRHLVRRRGQEARLRCSPMKGHSHVYWYRQLPEEGLKFMVYLQKENIIDESGMPKERFSAEFPKEGPSILRIQQVVRGDSAAYFCASSQQAYEQYFGPGTRLTVT.

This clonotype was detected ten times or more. The CDR3 DNA sequence: TGCGCCAGCAGCTTGGAAAGCGCCGGGGGGGCCGAATACAATGAGCAGTTCTTC. This sequence encodes CASSLESAGGAEYNEQFF. This chain links TRBV5-1 with TRBJ2-1; 8 bases are a match to TRBD2. The CDR3 has 18 residues. Germline assignment: CDR1 SGHRS and CDR2 YFSETQ. After removal of 0 bases from V and 4 bases from J, the junction contained 12 bases not matched to a gene.

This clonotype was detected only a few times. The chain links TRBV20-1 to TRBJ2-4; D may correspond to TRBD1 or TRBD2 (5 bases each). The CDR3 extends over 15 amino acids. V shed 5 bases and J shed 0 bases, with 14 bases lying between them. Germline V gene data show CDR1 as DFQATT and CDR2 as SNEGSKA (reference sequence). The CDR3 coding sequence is TGCAGTGCTCACTTACGGGACCCAGCCAAAAACATTCAGTACTTC. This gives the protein CSAHLRDPAKNIQYF.

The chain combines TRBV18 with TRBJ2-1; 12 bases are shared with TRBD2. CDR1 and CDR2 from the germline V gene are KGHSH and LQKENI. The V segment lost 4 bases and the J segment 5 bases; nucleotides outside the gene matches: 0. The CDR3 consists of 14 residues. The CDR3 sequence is CASSRTSGDNEQFF. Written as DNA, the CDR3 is TGTGCCAGCTCACGGACTAGCGGGGACAATGAGCAGTTCTTC.

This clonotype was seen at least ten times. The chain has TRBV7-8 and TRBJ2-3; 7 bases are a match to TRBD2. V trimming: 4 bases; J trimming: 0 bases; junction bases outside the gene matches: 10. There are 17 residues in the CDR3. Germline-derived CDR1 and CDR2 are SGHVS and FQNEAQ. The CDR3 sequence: CASSYQKGLPSTDTQYF. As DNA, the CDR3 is TGTGCCAGCAGCTACCAAAAGGGACTACCAAGCACAGATACGCAGTATTTT.

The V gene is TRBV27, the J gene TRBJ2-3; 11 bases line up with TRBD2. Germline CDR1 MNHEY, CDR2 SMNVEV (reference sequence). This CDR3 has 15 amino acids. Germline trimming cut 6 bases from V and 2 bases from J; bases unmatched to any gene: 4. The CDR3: CASSPGLAATDTQYF. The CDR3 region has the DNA TGTGCCAGCAGCCCGGGACTAGCGGCCACAGATACGCAGTATTTT.

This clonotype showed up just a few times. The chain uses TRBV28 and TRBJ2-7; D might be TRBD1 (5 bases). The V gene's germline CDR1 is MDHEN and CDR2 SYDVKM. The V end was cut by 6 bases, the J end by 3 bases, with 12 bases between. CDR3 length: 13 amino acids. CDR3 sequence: CASSLGQLYEQYF. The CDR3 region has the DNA TGTGCCAGCAGCTTAGGACAACTCTACGAGCAGTACTTC.

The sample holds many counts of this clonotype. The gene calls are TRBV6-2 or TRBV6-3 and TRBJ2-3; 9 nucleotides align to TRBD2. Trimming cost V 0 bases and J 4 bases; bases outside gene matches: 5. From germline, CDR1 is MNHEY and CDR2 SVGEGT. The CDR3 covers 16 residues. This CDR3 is CASSYSGAGGPDTQYF. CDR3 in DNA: TGTGCCAGCAGTTACTCGGGAGCGGGGGGCCCAGATACGCAGTATTTT.

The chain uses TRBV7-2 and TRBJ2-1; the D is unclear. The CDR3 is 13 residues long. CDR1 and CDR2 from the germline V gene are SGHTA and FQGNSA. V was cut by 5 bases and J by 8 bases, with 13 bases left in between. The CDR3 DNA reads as TGTGCCAGCAGCCAGCAGTGTAGCTATGAGCAGTTCTTC. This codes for CASSQQCSYEQFF.

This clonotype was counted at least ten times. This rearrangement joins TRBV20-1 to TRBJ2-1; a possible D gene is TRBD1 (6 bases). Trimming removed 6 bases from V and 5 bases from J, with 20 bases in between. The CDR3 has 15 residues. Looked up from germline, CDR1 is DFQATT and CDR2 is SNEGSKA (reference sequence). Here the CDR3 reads CSADGRVQGNNEQFF. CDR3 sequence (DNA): TGCAGTGCGGACGGACGGGTACAGGGAAACAATGAGCAGTTCTTC.

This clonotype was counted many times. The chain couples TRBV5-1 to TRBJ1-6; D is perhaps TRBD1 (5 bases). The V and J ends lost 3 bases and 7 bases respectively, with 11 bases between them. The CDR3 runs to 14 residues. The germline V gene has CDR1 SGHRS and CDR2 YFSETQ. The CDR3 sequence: CASSYRQRNSPLHF. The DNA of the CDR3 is TGCGCCAGCAGCTATCGACAGAGGAATTCACCCCTCCACTTT.

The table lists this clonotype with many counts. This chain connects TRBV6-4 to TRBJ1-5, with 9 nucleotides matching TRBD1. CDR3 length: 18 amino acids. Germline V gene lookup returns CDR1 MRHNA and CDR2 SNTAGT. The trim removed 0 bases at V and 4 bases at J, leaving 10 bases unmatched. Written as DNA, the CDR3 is TGTGCCAGCAGTGACTCTACAAGTTCGGGACAGGGTAATCAGCCCCAGCATTTT. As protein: CASSDSTSSGQGNQPQHF.

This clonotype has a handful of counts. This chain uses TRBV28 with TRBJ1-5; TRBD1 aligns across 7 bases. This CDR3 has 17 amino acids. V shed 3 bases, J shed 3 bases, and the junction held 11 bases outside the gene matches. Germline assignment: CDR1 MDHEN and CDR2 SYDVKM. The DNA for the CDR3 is TGTGCCAGCAGTTTTTGGGCAGGGGGTTCATCCAATCAGCCCCAGCATTTT. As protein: CASSFWAGGSSNQPQHF.

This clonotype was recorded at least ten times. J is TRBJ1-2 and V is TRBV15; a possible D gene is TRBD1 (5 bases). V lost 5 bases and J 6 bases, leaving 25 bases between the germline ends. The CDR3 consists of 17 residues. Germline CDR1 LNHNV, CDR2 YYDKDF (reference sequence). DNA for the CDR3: TGTGCCACCAGCGCCCATAGCGGGGACTCAGGAGGCGATGGCTACACCTTC. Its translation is CATSAHSGDSGGDGYTF.

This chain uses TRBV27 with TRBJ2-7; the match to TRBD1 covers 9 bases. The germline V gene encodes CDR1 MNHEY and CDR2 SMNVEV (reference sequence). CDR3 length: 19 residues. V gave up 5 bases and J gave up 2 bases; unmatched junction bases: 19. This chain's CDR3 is CASSPLTQQLDRGTYEQYF. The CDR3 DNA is TGTGCCAGCAGTCCTTTGACCCAACAATTAGACAGGGGGACCTACGAGCAGTACTTC.

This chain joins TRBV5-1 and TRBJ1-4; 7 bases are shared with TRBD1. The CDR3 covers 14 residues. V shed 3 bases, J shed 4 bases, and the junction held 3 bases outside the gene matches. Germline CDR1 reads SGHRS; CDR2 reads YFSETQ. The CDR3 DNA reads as TGCGCCAGCAGCTGGAGGGACAGTAATGAAAAACTGTTTTTT. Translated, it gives CASSWRDSNEKLFF.

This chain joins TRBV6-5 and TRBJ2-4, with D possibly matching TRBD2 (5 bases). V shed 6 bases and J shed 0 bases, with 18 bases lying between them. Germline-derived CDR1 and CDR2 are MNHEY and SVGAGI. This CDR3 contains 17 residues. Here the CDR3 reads CASSSLRGLLAKNIQYF. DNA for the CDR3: TGTGCCAGCAGCTCTCTCCGTGGACTCTTAGCCAAAAACATTCAGTACTTC.

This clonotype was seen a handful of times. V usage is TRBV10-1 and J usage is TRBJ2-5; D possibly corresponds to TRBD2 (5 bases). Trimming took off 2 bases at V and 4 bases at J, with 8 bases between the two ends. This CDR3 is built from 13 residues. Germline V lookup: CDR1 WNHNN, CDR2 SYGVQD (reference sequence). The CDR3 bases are TGCGCCAGCAGTGAGGTCCGGGGAGAGACCCAGTACTTC. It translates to CASSEVRGETQYF.

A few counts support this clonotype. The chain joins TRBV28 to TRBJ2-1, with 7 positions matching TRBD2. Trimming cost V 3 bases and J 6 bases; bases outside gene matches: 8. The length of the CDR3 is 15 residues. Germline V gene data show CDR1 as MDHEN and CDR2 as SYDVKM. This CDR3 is CASSLAGGLANEQFF. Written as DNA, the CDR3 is TGTGCCAGCAGTTTGGCCGGGGGGTTGGCCAATGAGCAGTTCTTC.

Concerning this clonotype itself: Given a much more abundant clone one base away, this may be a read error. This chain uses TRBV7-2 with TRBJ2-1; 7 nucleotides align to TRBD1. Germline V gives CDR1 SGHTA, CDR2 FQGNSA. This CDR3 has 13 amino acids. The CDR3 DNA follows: TGTGTCAGCAGTTCGGGGACAGATAATGAGCAGTTCTTC. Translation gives CVSSSGTDNEQFF.

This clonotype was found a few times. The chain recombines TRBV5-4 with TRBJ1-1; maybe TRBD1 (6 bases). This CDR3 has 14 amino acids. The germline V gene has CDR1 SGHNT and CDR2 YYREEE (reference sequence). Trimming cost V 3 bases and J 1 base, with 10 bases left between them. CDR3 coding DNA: TGTGCCAGCAGCTCTGACAGGCGGAACACTGAAGCTTTCTTT. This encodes CASSSDRRNTEAFF.

CDR3 residues: CSAGPGSSYNSPLHF. DNA for the CDR3: TGCAGTGCAGGCCCAGGGAGCTCCTATAATTCACCCCTCCACTTT. The chain recombines TRBV20-1 with TRBJ1-6, with a possible D match to TRBD1 (5 bases). CDR3 length: 15 residues. The V end lost 6 bases, the J end lost 0 bases, and 12 bases lay between the germline ends. Germline V lookup: CDR1 DFQATT, CDR2 SNEGSKA (reference sequence).